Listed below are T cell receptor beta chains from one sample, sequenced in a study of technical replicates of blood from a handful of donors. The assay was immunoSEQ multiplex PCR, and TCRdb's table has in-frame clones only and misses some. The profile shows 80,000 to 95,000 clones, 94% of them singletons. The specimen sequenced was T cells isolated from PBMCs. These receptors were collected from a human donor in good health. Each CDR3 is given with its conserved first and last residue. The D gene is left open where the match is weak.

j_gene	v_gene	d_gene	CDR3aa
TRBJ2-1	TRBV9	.	CASSVAGGPYNEQFF
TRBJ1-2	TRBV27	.	CASSLNQNYGYTF
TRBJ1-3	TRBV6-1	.	CASRPSSSGNTIYF
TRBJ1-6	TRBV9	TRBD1	CASNDRENSPLHF
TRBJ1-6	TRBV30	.	CAWSVGTQLYNSPLHF
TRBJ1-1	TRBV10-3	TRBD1	CAIREQGATNTEAFF
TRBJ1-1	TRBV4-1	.	CASSQVSPNTEAFF
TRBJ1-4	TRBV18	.	CASSREDGEKLFF
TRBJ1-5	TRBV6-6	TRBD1	CASSDQGVQPQHF
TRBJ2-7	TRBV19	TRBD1	CASSIGDRAAYEQYF
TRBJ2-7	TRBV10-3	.	CAIRDGSSYEQYF
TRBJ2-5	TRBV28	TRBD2	CASTPRGGLKTQYF
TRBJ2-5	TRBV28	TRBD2	CASSLSGRIGETQYF
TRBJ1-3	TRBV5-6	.	CASSLLVLSGNTIYF
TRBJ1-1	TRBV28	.	CASRVTQGKAFF
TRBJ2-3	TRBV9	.	CASSVLAMDTQYF
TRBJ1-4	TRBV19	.	CASSWLQGGEKLFF
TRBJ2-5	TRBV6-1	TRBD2	CASGTIRETQYF
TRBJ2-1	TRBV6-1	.	CASSVLANYNEQFF
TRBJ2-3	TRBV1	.	CTSSQELFGSPSTDTQYF
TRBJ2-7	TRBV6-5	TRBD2	CASRTSGSTYEQYF
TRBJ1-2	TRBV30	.	CAWGKTEPNYGYTF
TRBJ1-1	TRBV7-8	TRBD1	CASSLRDSKSFF
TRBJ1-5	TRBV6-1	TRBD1	CASRERSTGVGNQPQHF
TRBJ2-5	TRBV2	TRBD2	CARSLAGVRGETQYF
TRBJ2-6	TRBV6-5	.	CASSYSGSGANVLTF
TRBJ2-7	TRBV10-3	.	CAISEAVPYEQYF
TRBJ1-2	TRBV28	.	CASGPRGYGYTF
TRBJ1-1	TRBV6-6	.	CASSLTQGEAFF
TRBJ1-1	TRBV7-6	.	CASSLLATYNEAFF
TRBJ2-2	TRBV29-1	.	CSVLLTAYTGELFF
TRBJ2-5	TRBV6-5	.	CASSYSSDSYETQYF
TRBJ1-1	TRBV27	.	CASSLGGISEAFF
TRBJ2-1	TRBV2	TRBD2	CASSSGGAHWNEQFF
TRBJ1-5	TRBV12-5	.	CASRAPGGAPNQPQHF
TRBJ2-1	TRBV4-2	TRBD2	CASSQMERGRNGEQFF
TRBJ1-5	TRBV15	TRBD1	CATSRSYMDREGSNQPQHF
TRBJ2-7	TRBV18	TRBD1	CASSPSGTGEDSSYEQYF
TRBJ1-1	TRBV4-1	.	CASSQARTEAFF
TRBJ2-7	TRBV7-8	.	CASSPAGSGYEQYF
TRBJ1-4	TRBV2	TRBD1	CAIDRGGSKLFF
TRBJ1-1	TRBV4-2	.	CASKVARGNTEAFF